Following are 16 T cell receptor beta chains from one sample sequenced in a study of T cell repertoires in cytomegalovirus infection (dated by TCRdb to about 2019). Antigen specificity for these receptors is unknown. The treatment or condition tag for this specimen amounts to: in vitro stimulation with specific CMV peptide epitopes to enrich CMV-specific T cells. TCRdb names Illumina HiSeq 1500 as the instrument used. The public reads were quality trimmed at Q25 with fastp and then assembled into clones with MiXCR by TCRdb, keeping productive beta chains. Each entry is one CDR3 protein sequence, shown with its most common DNA and genes. Within this sample are under 120,000 distinct CDR3 sequences, with approximately 45% of them counted one time only. The top ten constitute about two thirds of the sample. The sequenced sample was CD8+ T cells from cultured PBMCs, obtained from culture after CMV antigen stimulation. Receptor source: a human donor in good health (CMV status not recorded). Some clones in this sample may be carry-over from other donors' samples.

This clonotype was seen a few times. A read error may be the cause here, since a much bigger clone is one base away. The gene calls are TRBV7-9 and TRBJ2-1, with 8 bases lining up with TRBD2. V lost 3 bases to trimming and J lost 6 bases; unmatched junction nucleotides: 1. Germline-derived CDR1 and CDR2 are SEHNR and FQNEAQ (reference sequence). The CDR3 runs to 13 residues. The CDR3 is CASSFGGANEQFF. Here the CDR3 DNA reads TGTGCCAGCAGCTTCGGGGGGGCCAATGAGCAGTTCTTC.

The chain carries TRBV12-3 or TRBV12-4 and TRBJ2-3, with 12 bases lining up with TRBD1. CDR3 length equals 21 residues. J was trimmed by 3 bases and V by 4 bases; bases with no gene match: 20. The CDR3 region is CASSSSGTGGWSGSETDTQYF. CDR3 in DNA: TGTGCCAGCAGTTCGTCCGGGACAGGGGGCTGGAGCGGTTCGGAAACAGATACGCAGTATTTT.

This chain links TRBV15 with TRBJ2-3; D remains unclear. This CDR3 is 11 amino acids long. Deletions cut 5 bases from V and 5 bases from J, with 5 bases between. Germline V CDR1 and CDR2: LNHNV, YYDKDF (reference sequence). The CDR3 spells CATSRGDTQYF. The CDR3, as DNA: TGTGCCACCAGCCGAGGAGATACGCAGTATTTT.

This clonotype has a handful of counts. This chain links TRBV19 with TRBJ2-2; TRBD2 aligns across 8 bases. The CDR3 contains 16 residues. Per germline, CDR1 LNHDA and CDR2 SQIVND (reference sequence). J gave up 1 base and V 7 bases, and 8 bases lay outside the gene matches. The chain's CDR3 is CASTSQRGLNTGELFF. The DNA for the CDR3 is TGTGCCAGTACCTCGCAGCGGGGGCTGAACACCGGGGAGCTGTTTTTT.

CDR3 region: CASTIQGEGEQYF. CDR3 DNA sequence: TGTGCCAGCACCATACAGGGGGAAGGGGAGCAGTACTTC. The V call is TRBV6-6, the J call TRBJ2-7; TRBD1 aligns across 8 bases. The V segment lost 7 bases and the J segment 7 bases; nucleotides outside the gene matches: 9. The germline gives CDR1 MNHNY, CDR2 SVGAGI (reference sequence). The CDR3 runs to 13 residues.

J is TRBJ1-2 and V is TRBV27; D gene uncertain. V was cut by 3 bases and J by 4 bases, with 9 bases left in between. The CDR3 is made up of 13 amino acids. CDR1 and CDR2 (germline): MNHEY, SMNVEV (reference sequence). The CDR3 DNA reads TGTGCCAGCAGTTTTACATCCCGCTATGGCTACACCTTC. Protein: CASSFTSRYGYTF.

There are a few counts of this clonotype. The rearrangement links TRBV20-1 to TRBJ2-7; TRBD1 matches at 7 bases. V lost 0 bases and J lost 2; bases outside the gene matches: 4. The length of the CDR3 is 14 residues. In germline, CDR1 is DFQATT, CDR2 SNEGSKA (reference sequence). CDR3 DNA: TGCAGTGCTAGAGATCTACAGGGGACCTACGAGCAGTACTTC. This translates into CSARDLQGTYEQYF.

The chain couples TRBV19 to TRBJ1-2, with a possible D match to TRBD1 (5 bases). CDR1 is LNHDA, CDR2 SQIVND, per germline (reference sequence). This CDR3 comprises 15 residues. Trimming cost V 2 bases and J 3 bases, with 13 bases left between them. This CDR3 is CASSIHQGPDYGYTF. CDR3 coding DNA: TGTGCCAGTAGTATACATCAGGGTCCGGACTATGGCTACACCTTC.

The chain has TRBV6-2 or TRBV6-3 and TRBJ2-4; 8 bases are shared with TRBD2. This CDR3 spans 18 amino acids. Germline values: CDR1 MNHEY, CDR2 SVGEGT. J lost 0 bases, V lost 2 bases, and 9 bases had no gene match. The CDR3 coding sequence is TGTGCCAGCAGTTACGAAGTTGGCGGGGGGCTAGCCAAAAACATTCAGTACTTC. It codes for CASSYEVGGGLAKNIQYF.

This rearrangement joins TRBV19 to TRBJ1-3; D not resolved. V was clipped by 4 bases and J by 0 bases, with 7 bases between them. Germline V gene sequence: CDR1 LNHDA, CDR2 SQIVND (reference sequence). The CDR3 extends over 14 amino acids. CDR3 nucleotide sequence: TGTGCCAGTAGTACCGGGATCTCTGGAAACACCATATATTTT. Translating gives CASSTGISGNTIYF.

The rearrangement uses TRBV11-2 and TRBJ2-2; 9 bases align to TRBD1. The V and J ends lost 1 base and 6 bases, in that order; junction bases with no gene match: 9. The CDR3 loop spans 17 amino acids. Per germline, CDR1 SGHAT and CDR2 FQNNGV. Written as DNA, the CDR3 is TGTGCCAGCAGCTTAGCTCTTGGGACAGGGATTGCCGGGGAGCTGTTTTTT. Protein: CASSLALGTGIAGELFF. Filled out from reference TRBV11-2 and TRBJ2-2, the complete variable domain reads EAGVAQSPRYKIIEKRQSVAFWCNPISGHATLYWYQQILGQGPKLLIQFQNNGVVDDSQLPKDRFSAERLKGVDSTLKIQPAKLEDSAVYLCASSLALGTGIAGELFFGEGSRLTVL.

This clonotype was counted between two and nine times. V gene TRBV28 combines with J gene TRBJ2-1; 9 nucleotides line up with TRBD2. The CDR3 is 15 amino acids. V lost 8 bases and J lost 0; bases outside the gene matches: 5. CDR1 is MDHEN and CDR2 is SYDVKM in the germline V gene. CDR3 bases: TGTGCCAGCGGGACTAGCTTATACTCCTACAATGAGCAGTTCTTC. It is translated as CASGTSLYSYNEQFF.

There are a few counts of this clonotype. The chain combines TRBV7-8 with TRBJ2-1, with 11 bases that match TRBD2. Germline values: CDR1 SGHVS, CDR2 FQNEAQ. Germline trimming cut 0 bases from V and 2 bases from J; bases unmatched to any gene: 12. The CDR3 spans 20 residues. As DNA, the CDR3 is TGTGCCAGCAGCTTAGCCCAGGGAGAGGCTAGCGGGGGGACCTACAATGAGCAGTTCTTC. This sequence encodes CASSLAQGEASGGTYNEQFF.

The J gene is TRBJ1-1, the V gene TRBV2; TRBD1 agrees at 10 bases. Per the germline V gene, CDR1 is SNHLY and CDR2 is FYNNEI. V trimming: 0 bases; J trimming: 4 bases; junction bases outside the gene matches: 8. This CDR3 comprises 17 residues. CDR3 sequence reads: CASSEAPLGQGSTEAFF. DNA of the CDR3: TGTGCCAGCAGTGAAGCTCCGTTGGGACAGGGGAGCACTGAAGCTTTCTTT.

V gene TRBV5-3 combines with J gene TRBJ1-1, with D possibly TRBD1 on 5 matching bases. TRBV5-3 is given ORF status, its function remaining uncertain. The V end was cut by 8 bases, the J end by 0 bases, with 14 bases between. The CDR3 is 14 residues long. The CDR3: CASSEWGVNTEAFF. In DNA, the CDR3 is TGTGCCAGCAGCGAGTGGGGGGTGAACACTGAAGCTTTCTTT.

This clonotype was picked up a small number of times. The chain's CDR3 is CASSPDPFEAFF. The CDR3 coding sequence is TGTGCCAGCAGTCCAGACCCTTTTGAAGCTTTCTTT. V and J are TRBV7-9 and TRBJ1-1; D unresolved. The CDR3 totals 12 residues. V lost 6 bases and J 7 bases, leaving 12 bases between the germline ends. Per germline, CDR1 SEHNR and CDR2 FQNEAQ (reference sequence). Filled out from reference TRBV7-9 and TRBJ1-1, the complete variable domain reads DTGVSQNPRHKITKRGQNVTFRCDPISEHNRLYWYRQTLGQGPEFLTYFQNEAQLEKSRLLSDRFSAERPKGSFSTLEIQRTEQGDSAMYLCASSPDPFEAFFGQGTRLTVV.